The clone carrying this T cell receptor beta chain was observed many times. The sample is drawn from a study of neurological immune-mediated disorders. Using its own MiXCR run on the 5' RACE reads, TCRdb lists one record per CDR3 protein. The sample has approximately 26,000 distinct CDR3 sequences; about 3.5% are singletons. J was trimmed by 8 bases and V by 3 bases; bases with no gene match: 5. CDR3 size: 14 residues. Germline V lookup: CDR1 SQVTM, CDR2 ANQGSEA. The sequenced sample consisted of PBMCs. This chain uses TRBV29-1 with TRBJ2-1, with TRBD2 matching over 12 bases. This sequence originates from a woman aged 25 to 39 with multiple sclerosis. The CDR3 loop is CSVDLAGGPYEQFF. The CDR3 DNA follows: TGCAGCGTTGATCTAGCGGGAGGGCCCTATGAGCAGTTCTTC.